The clone carrying this T cell receptor beta chain came up a few times. The antigen remains undetermined. Per the germline V gene, CDR1 is SGHKS and CDR2 is YYEKEE (reference sequence). This CDR3 has 15 residues. Trimming pared 2 bases from V and 3 bases from J, leaving 14 bases between. Next came a second PCR, run for about 7 to 12 cycles, which used a sample-barcoded 5' primer along with a J-beta primer mix. MiXCR, run by TCRdb on the 5' RACE reads, gives a single entry per CDR3 protein. Counted here are hundreds of thousands of distinct CDR3 sequences, 55% to 70% occurring once; the ten biggest clones make up about 20%. Per sample, a minimum of 6.5 million PBMCs were isolated. This sample is part of a study of blood T cells in healthy people across ages. General study findings and limits: In these data, TCR beta diversity tracked strongly with naive T cell percentage. Long-lived and aged donors differed, with more naive CD4+ cells and higher diversity in the long-lived. As age increased, TCR beta diversity per million T cells fell in a roughly linear fashion.

The sample comprised blood. The TCR originated in a man aged 25 to 45 in good health. This rearrangement joins TRBV5-5 to TRBJ1-1, with a tentative D call TRBD1 (5 bases). CDR3 sequence (DNA): TGTGCCAGCAGCTTTGTAGACAGTGGCTACACTGAAGCTTTCTTT. Its translation is CASSFVDSGYTEAFF.